This TCR beta chain was sequenced in a study of T cells in Graves' hyperthyroidism and ophthalmopathy. A few counts support this clonotype. As yet, its antigen is unknown. TCR beta CDR3 sequences were amplified from RNA transcripts. HTBI primers were the set used in a first-round RT-PCR of the TCR CDR3. TCRdb re-called the multiplex PCR reads through MiXCR, storing one row per CDR3 protein. The data contain approximately 530,000 distinct CDR3 sequences, 16% of them singletons. A lack of ophthalmopathy progression within 18 months defined stable Graves' hyperthyroidism. Among the patients, aged 18 to 65, hyperthyroidism was newly diagnosed and had lasted under 2 months. It was uncontrolled infection, other autoimmune disease, pregnancy or lactation that excluded patients. In germline, CDR1 is LNHNV, CDR2 YYDKDF (reference sequence). Trimming left V 5 bases short and J 0 bases short, with 14 bases between. This CDR3 spans 16 amino acids.

The study, taken as a whole, reports: Most expanded thyroid clonotypes above 0.001 also appeared in blood.

This clonotype was sampled from a young woman with Graves' hyperthyroidism. This chain connects TRBV15 to TRBJ2-1; D uncertain. The material sequenced was blood. The CDR3 sequence is CATSGALNGSYNEQFF. CDR3 coding DNA: TGTGCCACCAGCGGAGCCCTGAATGGCTCCTACAATGAGCAGTTCTTC.